This T cell receptor beta chain appears in the sequencing data of a study of T cell responses to AZD1222 COVID-19 vaccine. Regarding the study as a whole: Females made up more of the donors, who were largely white British, and clonal diversity may have come out too low. Seropositive AZD1222 recipients at baseline numbered only 5 or 6.

The germline CDR1 and CDR2 sequences are MDHEN and SYDVKM. V dropped 2 bases and J dropped 6; count of bases not matched to a gene: 6. The CDR3 is 14 amino acids. Produced via immunoSEQ multiplex PCR; TCRdb's table is partial and in-frame only. The profile shows 140,000 to 150,000 clones, more than 80% of them singletons. With respect to this clone: The target antigen is unknown.

The sequencing used peripheral blood, collected 28 days after the second dose of the MenACWY control vaccine. The rearrangement uses TRBV28 and TRBJ1-2; 7 nucleotides align to TRBD1. The receptor was isolated from an adult who received the MenACWY meningococcal vaccine as a control. In DNA, the CDR3 is TGTGCCAGCAGTTTAGGAGGGGGCGGGAATGGCTACACCTTC. It encodes CASSLGGGGNGYTF.